Listed below are T cell receptor beta chains from one sample, sequenced in a study of blood T cell repertoires in COVID-19. Using immunoSEQ multiplex PCR, the repertoire was profiled, and TCRdb retains in-frame clones only, with some absent. This table holds fewer than 20,000 clones, approximately 89% found once. The sample comprised peripheral blood. Receptors were obtained from a man aged 55 to 70 with active COVID-19. Both conserved end residues are part of each CDR3.

v_gene: TRBV27; j_gene: TRBJ2-7; CDR3aa: CASLPLAGNYEQYF
v_gene: TRBV15; j_gene: TRBJ2-7; CDR3aa: CATSRDRTGGVYEQYF
v_gene: TRBV27; j_gene: TRBJ1-2; CDR3aa: CASRSLQGGYTF
v_gene: TRBV6-6; j_gene: TRBJ2-1; CDR3aa: CASRPGRGGNEQFF
v_gene: TRBV6-5; j_gene: TRBJ2-1; CDR3aa: CASSSLDRGGLYEQFF
v_gene: TRBV5-6; j_gene: TRBJ2-5; CDR3aa: CASSLGTGAETQYF
v_gene: TRBV4-1; j_gene: TRBJ2-5; CDR3aa: CASSGGVLQETQYF
v_gene: TRBV5-6; j_gene: TRBJ1-1; CDR3aa: CASSLWAGVLEAFF
v_gene: TRBV18; j_gene: TRBJ1-1; CDR3aa: CASSPERSGTEAFF
v_gene: TRBV7-2; j_gene: TRBJ2-1; CDR3aa: CASSANPIAGVNNEQFF
v_gene: TRBV24-1; j_gene: TRBJ1-2; CDR3aa: CATSDTVGGYTF
v_gene: TRBV15; j_gene: TRBJ2-7; CDR3aa: CATSRGAPPYEQYF
v_gene: TRBV7-9; j_gene: TRBJ1-6; CDR3aa: CASSLGGGQSNSPLHF
v_gene: TRBV10-2; j_gene: TRBJ1-1; CDR3aa: CASSEWSSEAFF
v_gene: TRBV9; j_gene: TRBJ2-7; CDR3aa: CASSVDGAGPEQYF
v_gene: TRBV10-3; j_gene: TRBJ1-6; CDR3aa: CAISDFDSPLHF
v_gene: TRBV6-5; j_gene: TRBJ1-6; CDR3aa: CASSPTGPDNSPLHF
v_gene: TRBV6-5; j_gene: TRBJ2-7; CDR3aa: CASRAGTSENYEQYF
v_gene: TRBV10-3; j_gene: TRBJ2-1; CDR3aa: CAISESISGGYNEQFF
v_gene: TRBV5-1; j_gene: TRBJ1-5; CDR3aa: CASSEGLNQPQHF
v_gene: TRBV5-4; j_gene: TRBJ2-3; CDR3aa: CASSQTSQDTDTQYF
v_gene: TRBV10-3; j_gene: TRBJ2-5; CDR3aa: CAISHGRGGETQYF
v_gene: TRBV2; j_gene: TRBJ2-2; CDR3aa: CARQGAQGYTGELFF
v_gene: TRBV7-9; j_gene: TRBJ2-6; CDR3aa: CASSLDSSGANVLTF
v_gene: TRBV27; j_gene: TRBJ1-5; CDR3aa: CASSLGQGAVNQPQHF
v_gene: TRBV4-1; j_gene: TRBJ1-3; CDR3aa: CASSHQRRVTGTDPLRNTIYF
v_gene: TRBV18; j_gene: TRBJ2-1; CDR3aa: CASSPSRGGDNEQFF
v_gene: TRBV19; j_gene: TRBJ2-3; CDR3aa: CASSINIRTDTQYF
v_gene: TRBV19; j_gene: TRBJ2-7; CDR3aa: CASSKRLAGSPPYEQYF
v_gene: TRBV28; j_gene: TRBJ2-5; CDR3aa: CASKEDRDFTTQYF
v_gene: TRBV11-2; j_gene: TRBJ2-7; CDR3aa: CASSPLVGTSISEQYF
v_gene: TRBV7-3; j_gene: TRBJ2-5; CDR3aa: CASSLSIMETQYF
v_gene: TRBV12-3/TRBV12-4; j_gene: TRBJ1-2; CDR3aa: CASSLSGHGYTF